This T cell receptor (beta chain) was recorded in a study of blood T cell repertoires in COVID-19. Study as a whole: Donors in the United States, Italy and Spain gave samples during acute or convalescent COVID-19. The cDNA or gDNA used as material had been derived from T cells, B-cell-depleted T cells, or PBMCs.

Original handling: The assay estimated nucleated cells by amplifying reference gene primers. Measured with immunoSEQ multiplex PCR; TCRdb has only the in-frame clones, and not every one. The V and J calls and clone size were taken over from that table, and D and trimming were inferred from the DNA. The profile shows more than 45,000 clones, approximately 90% of them singletons. The ends were cut back, 2 bases at V and 8 bases at J, with 8 bases in the middle. Germline CDR1 SGHNT, CDR2 YYREEE (reference sequence). The CDR3 contains 12 residues. Sequencing used peripheral blood. This clonotype was obtained from a man in his 60s with acute or convalescent COVID-19. The chain employs TRBV5-4 and TRBJ2-1; D is ambiguous. The CDR3 DNA follows: TGTGCCAGCAGCTTAACGGGTGATGAGCAGTTCTTC. Protein: CASSLTGDEQFF.